This entry lists 24 T cell receptor beta chains sequenced from one sample in a study of blood T cells in healthy people across ages (dated by TCRdb to between 2014 and 2017). Receptor libraries were prepared by 5' RACE. TCRdb shows the sequencer as Illumina HiSeq 2500. The second PCR ran for roughly 7 to 11 cycles and used a J-beta primer mix along with a sample-barcoded 5' primer. Starting from the raw public reads, TCRdb applied fastp trimming at Q25, assembled clones with MiXCR and retained in-frame beta chains. Rows are unified per CDR3 protein, each entry keeping the most common DNA and genes. The sample table contains about 1.8 million distinct CDR3 sequences; only one count was recorded for just under 50% of them. Of the sample, 2% to 2.5% is held by the ten largest clones. The sample comprised blood. Receptors were obtained from a woman between 40 and 50 years old in good health.

The chain carries TRBV5-6 and TRBJ2-4, with D hard to call. The J call may be wrong; the DNA end is better matched by TRBJ2-7. The CDR3 runs 12 residues. The germline CDR1 and CDR2 sequences are SGHDT and YYEEEE. Written as DNA, the CDR3 is TGTGCCAGCAGCTTCGGCCCAGGCGAGCAGTACTTC. Translated: CASSFGPGEQYF.

This clonotype was seen more than once but under ten times. The chain couples TRBV5-1 to TRBJ2-3; D tentatively fits TRBD1 or TRBD2 (5 bases each). Trimming removed 4 bases from V and 1 base from J, with 13 bases in between. This CDR3 has 15 amino acids. The germline gives CDR1 SGHRS, CDR2 YFSETQ. Here the CDR3 DNA reads TGCGCCAGCAGCAACGGGGCGTCTGGCACAGATACGCAGTATTTT. Translated: CASSNGASGTDTQYF. The variable domain in full, with the rest retrieved from reference TRBV5-1 and TRBJ2-3, is KAGVTQTPRYLIKTRGQQVTLSCSPISGHRSVSWYQQTPGQGLQFLFEYFSETQRNKGNFPGRFSGRQFSNSRSEMNVSTLELGDSALYLCASSNGASGTDTQYFGPGTRLTVL.

V and J are TRBV2 and TRBJ2-7, with D tentatively TRBD1 (5 bases). Per the germline V gene, CDR1 is SNHLY and CDR2 is FYNNEI. Trimming stripped 6 bases from V and 7 bases from J, with 19 bases between. The CDR3 loop spans 14 amino acids. The CDR3 reads CASSVGAIYNEQYF. In DNA, the CDR3 is TGTGCCAGCAGCGTAGGGGCAATTTACAATGAGCAGTACTTC.

A few counts support this clonotype. This CDR3 is CASSLGTENNEQFF. CDR3 coding DNA: TGTGCCAGCAGTCTCGGGACGGAAAACAATGAGCAGTTCTTC. The chain couples TRBV28 to TRBJ2-1, with D tentatively TRBD1 or TRBD2 (5 bases each). In germline, CDR1 is MDHEN, CDR2 SYDVKM. This CDR3 spans 14 amino acids. V lost 5 bases to trimming and J lost 5 bases, with 13 bases between them.

The rearrangement links TRBV29-1 to TRBJ2-1; TRBD2 matches 10 bases. This CDR3 has 13 amino acids. The J segment lost 2 bases and the V segment lost 6 bases, leaving 1 base of the junction unmatched. Germline V gives CDR1 SQVTM, CDR2 ANQGSEA. CDR3 in amino acids: CSVTSGAYNEQFF. The CDR3 DNA reads TGCAGCGTCACTAGCGGGGCCTACAATGAGCAGTTCTTC.

This clonotype has more than one count but fewer than ten. The genes are TRBV7-9 and TRBJ2-7; D is uncertain. Germline V gives CDR1 SEHNR, CDR2 FQNEAQ (reference sequence). CDR3 length: 11 residues. The V gene lost 8 bases and the J gene lost 7 bases, with 12 bases spanning the gap. CDR3 sequence reads: CASERENEQYF. The CDR3 DNA is TGTGCCAGCGAAAGAGAGAATGAGCAGTACTTC.

The chain carries TRBV4-2 and TRBJ2-1; 9 bases line up with TRBD2. This CDR3 is built from 17 residues. The V gene end was trimmed by 5 bases and the J gene end by 8 bases; junction bases not matched to a gene: 16. The germline CDR1 and CDR2 sequences are LGHNA and YNFKEQ. CDR3 loop: CASSSRLQAGGPHEQFF. Here the CDR3 DNA reads TGTGCCAGCAGCTCCCGCCTCCAGGCGGGGGGGCCTCATGAGCAGTTCTTC.

About this clonotype itself: The junction shows a germline mismatch at one end, possibly a read error. The chain joins TRBV11-1 to TRBJ2-3; 7 nucleotides line up with TRBD1. The length of the CDR3 is 14 residues. Germline V gene sequence: CDR1 SGHAT, CDR2 FQDESV (reference sequence). DNA of the CDR3: TGTACCAGCAGCGAGCGACAGGGAACAGATACGCAGTATTTT. Amino acid sequence: CTSSERQGTDTQYF.

The V call is TRBV4-1, the J call TRBJ2-1; perhaps TRBD2 as D (6 bases). V was pared by 7 bases and J by 7 bases, with 20 bases between. This CDR3 has 15 amino acids. Germline V gene sequence: CDR1 MGHRA, CDR2 YSYEKL. The CDR3 sequence: CASNLFGGAGNEQFF. The CDR3 DNA sequence: TGCGCCAGCAACCTTTTCGGCGGGGCGGGAAATGAGCAGTTCTTC.

The V and J genes are TRBV7-2 and TRBJ1-2, with a tentative D call TRBD1 (5 bases). CDR1 SGHTA and CDR2 FQGNSA come from the germline V gene. The length of the CDR3 is 16 residues. V lost 3 bases, J lost 3 bases, and 17 bases lay in between. The CDR3 DNA follows: TGTGCCAGCAGCTTGCCCCCGGTTGGGGCTGACTATGGCTACACCTTC. This encodes CASSLPPVGADYGYTF.

The chain links TRBV10-3 to TRBJ2-7; D is perhaps TRBD1 or TRBD2 (5 bases each). The end of the DNA is better explained by TRBJ2-4, so the J call may be wrong. Germline V gene data show CDR1 as ENHRY and CDR2 as SYGVKD. CDR3 length: 13 residues. As DNA, the CDR3 is TGTGCCATCAGTGAGGGGGGATTGGACATTCAGTACTTC. Amino acids: CAISEGGLDIQYF.

This clonotype was seen only a few times. The genes are TRBV7-2 and TRBJ2-1, with TRBD1 matching 8 bases. After removal of 3 bases from V and 5 bases from J, the junction contained 6 bases not matched to a gene. The CDR3 length is 15 residues. Germline-derived CDR1 and CDR2 are SGHTA and FQGNSA. The CDR3 DNA is TGTGCCAGCAGCTTCCGGACAGGGAAAAACAATGAGCAGTTCTTC. Translation gives CASSFRTGKNNEQFF.

In the case of this clonotype: An end of the junction does not agree with germline; a read error may underlie this. The chain joins TRBV12-3 or TRBV12-4 to TRBJ2-6; the D gene is possibly TRBD2 (5 bases). This CDR3 spans 17 amino acids. The CDR3 coding sequence is TGTGCCGGCAGTTTAGGAGCGGTTCGCTCTGGGGCCAACGTCCTGACTTTC. Translating it yields CAGSLGAVRSGANVLTF.

V usage is TRBV29-1 and J usage is TRBJ2-3, with TRBD1 as a possible D gene (6 bases). The CDR3 is 13 residues long. Germline V gene lookup returns CDR1 SQVTM and CDR2 ANQGSEA. The V gene lost 6 bases and the J gene lost 3 bases, with 13 bases spanning the gap. The CDR3 DNA reads as TGCAGCGTCGTACAGGGATCTACAGATACGCAGTATTTT. Its protein is CSVVQGSTDTQYF.

The CDR3 DNA sequence: TGTGCCAGCAGCCAAGATGCCGGGCAGGAGCAGTTCTTC. Translation gives CASSQDAGQEQFF. This rearrangement joins TRBV4-2 to TRBJ2-1; D is undetermined. Looked up from germline, CDR1 is LGHNA and CDR2 is YNFKEQ. The CDR3 totals 13 residues. The V end was cut by 0 bases, the J end by 10 bases, with 10 bases between.

The rearrangement links TRBV2 to TRBJ1-5, with a tentative D call TRBD1 (5 bases). With 3 bases removed from V and 6 bases from J, the gap between germline ends came to 18 bases. Germline values: CDR1 SNHLY, CDR2 FYNNEI. The CDR3 has 16 amino acids. The CDR3: CASSESGTGLGQPQHF. The DNA for the CDR3 is TGTGCCAGCAGTGAGTCGGGGACTGGTTTAGGTCAGCCCCAGCATTTT. The full variable domain, in which reference TRBV2 and TRBJ1-5 provide the parts outside the CDR3, is EPEVTQTPSHQVTQMGQEVILRCVPISNHLYFYWYRQILGQKVEFLVSFYNNEISEKSEIFDDQFSVERPDGSNFTLKIRSTKLEDSAMYFCASSESGTGLGQPQHFGDGTRLSIL.

The rearrangement joins TRBV6-5 to TRBJ1-2; 11 nucleotides agree with TRBD1. Germline V gene sequence: CDR1 MNHEY, CDR2 SVGAGI. V lost 6 bases and J lost 8; bases outside the gene matches: 5. This CDR3 is built from 13 residues. In nucleotides, the CDR3 is TGTGCCAGCAGGGACAGGGGGCGAGGAGGCTACACCTTC. Translation gives CASRDRGRGGYTF.

The chain employs TRBV12-3 or TRBV12-4 and TRBJ2-6; D is unclear. The CDR3 consists of 13 residues. The V gene lost 7 bases and the J gene lost 4 bases, with 8 bases spanning the gap. CDR3 DNA sequence: TGTGCCAGCACCAAATACGGGGCCAACGTCCTGACTTTC. This encodes CASTKYGANVLTF.

The sample holds one count of this clonotype. A much larger clone lies a single base off, so this may be a read error. The V call is TRBV7-3, the J call TRBJ2-5, with D uncertain. From germline, CDR1 is SGHTA and CDR2 FQGTGA. The CDR3 covers 15 residues. CDR3 DNA sequence: TGTGCCAGCGGCTTATCCCCGGGCAGGCAAGAGACCCAGTACTTC. Protein product: CASGLSPGRQETQYF.

V and J are TRBV7-8 and TRBJ2-5; 8 positions match TRBD1. Germline V gives CDR1 SGHVS, CDR2 FQNEAQ. CDR3 length: 16 residues. Trimming at V came to 6 bases and at J to 5 bases, leaving 14 bases not matched to a gene. CDR3 protein: CASSSYKDREGETQYF. CDR3 sequence (DNA): TGTGCCAGCAGTTCTTACAAGGACAGGGAAGGGGAGACCCAGTACTTC. The full variable domain, rest sourced from reference TRBV7-8 and TRBJ2-5, is GAGVSQSPRYKVAKRGQDVALRCDPISGHVSLFWYQQALGQGPEFLTYFQNEAQLDKSGLPSDRFFAERPEGSVSTLKIQRTQQEDSAVYLCASSSYKDREGETQYFGPGTRLLVL.

This clonotype was counted a few times. This chain uses TRBV20-1 with TRBJ2-5, with 10 bases matching TRBD2. This CDR3 has 12 residues. The V gene's germline CDR1 is DFQATT and CDR2 SNEGSKA (reference sequence). V trimming: 7 bases; J trimming: 3 bases; junction bases outside the gene matches: 2. This CDR3 is CSGSGGKETQYF. In DNA, the CDR3 is TGCAGTGGTAGCGGGGGGAAAGAGACCCAGTACTTC.

V and J are TRBV7-6 and TRBJ2-1; TRBD2 aligns across 7 bases. V gave up 4 bases and J gave up 4 bases; unmatched junction bases: 7. The CDR3 runs 15 residues. Germline V gives CDR1 SGHVS, CDR2 FNYEAQ. The CDR3 reads CASSSSWRGYNEQFF. CDR3 sequence (DNA): TGTGCCAGCAGCTCCTCCTGGCGGGGGTACAATGAGCAGTTCTTC.

The rearrangement links TRBV27 to TRBJ2-3; no clear D gene. V lost 3 bases and J lost 6, with 10 bases in between. CDR3 length: 13 residues. Per the germline V gene, CDR1 is MNHEY and CDR2 is SMNVEV (reference sequence). DNA of the CDR3: TGTGCCAGCAGTTTCCCGGTTGAGGATACGCAGTATTTT. It yields the protein CASSFPVEDTQYF.

This clonotype appeared once. This could be a read error, since a much larger clone is one nucleotide away. The chain combines TRBV28 with TRBJ2-5; 9 positions match TRBD2. V shed 7 bases and J 5 bases; nucleotides not matched to a gene: 8. The CDR3 loop spans 14 amino acids. Germline CDR1 and CDR2: MDHEN and SYDVKM. The CDR3 sequence is CASNSSGARETQYF. The CDR3 coding sequence is TGTGCCAGCAATTCTAGCGGGGCTCGGGAGACCCAGTACTTC.